The clone carrying this T cell receptor (beta chain) was picked up a small number of times. This specimen belongs to a study of T-cell reconstitution after alpha-beta-depleted transplantation in children. V lost 2 bases, J lost 2 bases, and 13 bases lay in between. Germline loops: CDR1 LGHNA, CDR2 YSLEER. This CDR3 region has 15 residues. A TCRbeta library incorporating unique molecular identifiers was prepared. TCRdb passed the PCR reads through MiXCR, listing each CDR3 protein once. Of roughly 500,000 distinct CDR3 sequences in the sample, around 12% were seen once. J is TRBJ2-7 and V is TRBV4-3; D uncertain. The sequences come from PBMCs from the stem cell graft donor, collected from the stem cell graft. This TCR was recovered from a human donor who donated a stem cell graft to a child with combined immunodeficiency. This chain's CDR3 is CASSQTAQSTYEQYF. The CDR3 region has the DNA TGCGCCAGCAGCCAAACCGCGCAATCAACCTACGAGCAGTACTTC.